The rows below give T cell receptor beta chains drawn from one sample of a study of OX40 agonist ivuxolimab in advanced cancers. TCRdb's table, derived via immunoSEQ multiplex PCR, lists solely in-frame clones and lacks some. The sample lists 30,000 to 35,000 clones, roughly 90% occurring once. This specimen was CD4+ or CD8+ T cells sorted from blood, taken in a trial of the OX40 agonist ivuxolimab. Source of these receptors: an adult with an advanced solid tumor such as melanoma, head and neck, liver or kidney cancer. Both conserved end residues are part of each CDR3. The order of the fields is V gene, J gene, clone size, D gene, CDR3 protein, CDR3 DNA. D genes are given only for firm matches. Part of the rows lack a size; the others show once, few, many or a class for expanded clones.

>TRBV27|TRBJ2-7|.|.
CASSPAVGMQQYF
TGTGCCAGCAGCCCTGCCGTTGGGATGCAGCAGTACTTC
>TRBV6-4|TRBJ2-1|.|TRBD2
CASSELADPSYNEQFF
TGTGCCAGCAGTGAACTAGCGGACCCCTCCTACAATGAGCAGTTCTTC
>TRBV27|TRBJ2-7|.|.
CASSLPGEYEQYF
TGTGCCAGCAGTCTCCCGGGCGAATACGAGCAGTACTTC
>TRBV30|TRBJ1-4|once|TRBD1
CAWRNRPGQNNEKLFF
TGTGCCTGGAGGAACCGACCGGGACAGAATAATGAAAAACTGTTTTTT
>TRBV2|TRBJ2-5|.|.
CASSEGVIAQETQYF
TGTGCCAGCAGTGAAGGAGTAATAGCCCAAGAGACCCAGTACTTC
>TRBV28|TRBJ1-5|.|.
CASSFWADNQPQHF
TGTGCCAGCAGTTTCTGGGCCGACAATCAGCCCCAGCATTTT
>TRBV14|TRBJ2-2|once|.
CASSPLFDTGELFF
TGTGCCAGCAGCCCCCTATTTGACACCGGGGAGCTGTTTTTT
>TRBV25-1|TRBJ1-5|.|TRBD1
CASSGIQGGYQPQHF
TGTGCCAGCAGTGGAATCCAGGGGGGATATCAGCCCCAGCATTTT
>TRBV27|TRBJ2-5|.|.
CASSLLQGLETQYF
TGTGCCAGCAGTTTGTTGCAGGGTTTGGAGACCCAGTACTTC
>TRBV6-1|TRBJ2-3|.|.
CASSVYRVATDTQYF
TGTGCCAGCAGTGTCTACAGGGTTGCGACGGATACGCAGTATTTT
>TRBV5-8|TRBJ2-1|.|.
CASSDGFRDNEQFF
TGTGCCAGCAGCGACGGGTTCCGCGACAATGAGCAGTTCTTC
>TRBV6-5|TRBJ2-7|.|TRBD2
CASMGGSAGVYEQYF
TGTGCCAGCATGGGTGGATCGGCGGGAGTCTACGAGCAGTACTTC
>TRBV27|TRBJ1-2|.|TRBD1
CASSLGTGSYGYTF
TGTGCCAGCAGTTTAGGGACAGGGAGCTATGGCTACACCTTC
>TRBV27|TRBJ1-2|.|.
CASSLIVGGRDGYTF
TGTGCCAGCAGTTTAATCGTAGGAGGGAGGGATGGCTACACCTTC
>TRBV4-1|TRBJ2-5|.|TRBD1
CASSQPGQAQETQYF
TGCGCCAGCAGCCAACCTGGACAGGCCCAAGAGACCCAGTACTTC
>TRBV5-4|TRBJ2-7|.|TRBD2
CASSLGLAGGNEQYF
TGTGCCAGCAGCCTAGGACTAGCGGGAGGCAACGAGCAGTACTTC
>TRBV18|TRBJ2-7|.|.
CASSPLKGLTYEQYF
TGTGCCAGCTCACCATTGAAGGGTCTTACCTACGAGCAGTACTTC
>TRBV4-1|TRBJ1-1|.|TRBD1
CASSQTGDEAFF
TGCGCCAGCAGCCAAACAGGGGATGAAGCTTTCTTT
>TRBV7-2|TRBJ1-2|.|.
CASSLDRYHGYTF
TGTGCCAGCAGTCTCGACAGGTACCATGGCTACACCTTC
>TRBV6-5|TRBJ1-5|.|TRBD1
CASSQGSQPQHF
TGTGCCAGTTCACAGGGGAGTCAGCCCCAGCATTTT
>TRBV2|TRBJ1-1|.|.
CASSKRQGIGSNTEAFF
TGTGCCAGCAGTAAAAGGCAGGGGATCGGGTCCAACACTGAAGCTTTCTTT
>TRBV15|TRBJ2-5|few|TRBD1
CATSRAGQGGETQYF
TGTGCCACCAGCAGAGCTGGACAGGGCGGGGAGACCCAGTACTTC
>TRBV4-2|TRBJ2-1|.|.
CASSQDYRAPYNEQFF
TGTGCCAGCAGCCAAGACTACAGGGCCCCTTACAATGAGCAGTTCTTC
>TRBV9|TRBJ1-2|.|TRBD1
CASSPQPGGNYGYTF
TGTGCCAGCAGCCCCCAACCAGGGGGTAACTATGGCTACACCTTC
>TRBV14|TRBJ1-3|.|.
CASSQDWGSGNTIYF
TGTGCCAGCAGCCAAGATTGGGGGTCTGGAAACACCATATATTTT
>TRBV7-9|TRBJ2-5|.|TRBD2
CASNDYPGLAEETQYF
TGTGCCAGCAACGATTACCCGGGACTAGCGGAAGAGACCCAGTACTTC
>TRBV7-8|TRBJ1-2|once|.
CASSSRGSFYGYTF
TGTGCCAGCAGCTCGCGCGGGTCCTTCTATGGCTACACCTTC
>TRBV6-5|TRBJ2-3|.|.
CASNHKQADTQYF
TGTGCCAGCAATCACAAACAGGCAGATACGCAGTATTTT
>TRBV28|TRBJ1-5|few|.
CASSLQGGQPQHF
TGTGCCAGCAGTTTACAAGGAGGGCAGCCCCAGCATTTT
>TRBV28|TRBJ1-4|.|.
CASSFNPVREANEKLFF
TGTGCCAGCAGTTTTAACCCCGTCAGGGAAGCTAATGAAAAACTGTTTTTT
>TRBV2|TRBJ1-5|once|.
CASSKTQGDNQPQHF
TGTGCCAGCAGCAAGACTCAGGGAGACAATCAGCCCCAGCATTTT
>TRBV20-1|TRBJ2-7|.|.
CSAHRGDEQYF
TGCAGTGCCCATAGGGGTGACGAGCAGTACTTC
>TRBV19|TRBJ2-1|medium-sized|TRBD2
CASSILAGELEQFF
TGTGCCAGTAGTATATTAGCGGGAGAGTTGGAGCAGTTCTTC
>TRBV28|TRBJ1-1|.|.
CATSTVLNTEAFF
TGTGCCACCTCGACAGTATTGAACACTGAAGCTTTCTTT
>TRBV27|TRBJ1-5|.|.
CASSLRGTPYSNQPQHF
TGTGCCAGCAGTCTGAGGGGGACACCTTATAGCAATCAGCCCCAGCATTTT
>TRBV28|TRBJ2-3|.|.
CASSPLAAFTDTQYF
TGTGCCAGCAGTCCCTTAGCGGCCTTCACAGATACGCAGTATTTT
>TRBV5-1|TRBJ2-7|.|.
CASSYGAPLDEQYF
TGCGCCAGCAGCTACGGGGCTCCCCTAGACGAGCAGTACTTC
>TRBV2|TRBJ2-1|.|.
CASPGSSESYNEQFF
TGTGCCTCCCCAGGGAGTAGCGAGTCCTACAATGAGCAGTTCTTC
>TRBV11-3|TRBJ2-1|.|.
CASSHPRIRGQTTSQFF
TGTGCCAGCAGCCATCCGCGCATCCGTGGGCAAACTACATCGCAGTTCTTC
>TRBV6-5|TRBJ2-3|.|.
CASSYRGLSTDTQYF
TGTGCCAGCAGTTATAGGGGACTGAGCACAGATACGCAGTATTTT
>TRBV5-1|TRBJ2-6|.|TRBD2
CASSVLPGLGSSGANVLTF
TGCGCCAGCAGCGTATTACCGGGACTAGGATCATCTGGGGCCAACGTCCTGACTTTC
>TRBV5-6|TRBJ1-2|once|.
CASSLSGDYGYTF
TGTGCCAGCAGCTTGTCAGGAGACTATGGCTACACCTTC
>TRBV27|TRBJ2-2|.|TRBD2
CASSFILAGSNTGELFF
TGTGCCAGCAGTTTCATACTAGCGGGGTCTAACACCGGGGAGCTGTTTTTT
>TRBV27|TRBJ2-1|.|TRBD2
CASSFGLAVYNEQFF
TGTGCCAGCAGTTTTGGCCTAGCGGTCTACAATGAGCAGTTCTTC
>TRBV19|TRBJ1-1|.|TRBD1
CATETGDEAFF
TGTGCCACCGAAACAGGGGATGAAGCTTTCTTT
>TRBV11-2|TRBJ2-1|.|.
CASSLGMGVSYNEQFF
TGTGCCAGCAGCTTAGGTATGGGGGTATCCTACAATGAGCAGTTCTTC
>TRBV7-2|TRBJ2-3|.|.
CASSLPVGPTDTQYF
TGTGCCAGCAGCTTACCTGTGGGCCCCACAGATACGCAGTATTTT
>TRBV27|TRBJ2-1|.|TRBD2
CASSLMAGGINEQFF
TGTGCCAGCAGTTTAATGGCGGGAGGAATCAATGAGCAGTTCTTC
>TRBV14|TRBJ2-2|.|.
CASSQEQERGNTGELFF
TGTGCCAGCAGCCAAGAGCAGGAAAGGGGGAACACCGGGGAGCTGTTTTTT
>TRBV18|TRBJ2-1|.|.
CASSLVGRAYNEQFF
TGTGCCAGCTCACTTGTGGGGCGGGCTTACAATGAGCAGTTCTTC
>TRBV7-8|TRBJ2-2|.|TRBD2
CASSLVNPPSGGAHTGELFF
TGTGCCAGCAGCTTAGTTAACCCCCCTAGCGGGGGGGCTCACACCGGGGAGCTGTTTTTT
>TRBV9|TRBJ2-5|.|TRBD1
CASSAGDRDLWETQYF
TGTGCCAGCAGCGCCGGGGACAGGGACCTTTGGGAGACCCAGTACTTC
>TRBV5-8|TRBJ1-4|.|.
CASSPGLGLGATNEKLFF
TGTGCCAGCAGCCCCGGACTGGGACTCGGGGCGACTAATGAAAAACTGTTTTTT
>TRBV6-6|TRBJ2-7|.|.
CASSSAAGEQYF
TGTGCCAGCAGTAGCGCTGCAGGCGAGCAGTACTTC
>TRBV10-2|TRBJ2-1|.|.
CASSESDGVDEQFF
TGCGCCAGCAGTGAGTCGGATGGGGTGGATGAGCAGTTCTTC
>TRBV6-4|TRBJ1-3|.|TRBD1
CASDRGPGNTIYF
TGTGCCAGTGACAGGGGGCCTGGAAACACCATATATTTT
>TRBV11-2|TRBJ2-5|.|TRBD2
CASSLDDLAGGYQETQYF
TGTGCCAGCAGCTTAGATGACCTAGCGGGAGGGTATCAAGAGACCCAGTACTTC
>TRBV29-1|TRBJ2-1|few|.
CSVEAVYRGSYEQFF
TGCAGCGTTGAAGCGGTGTACCGGGGGTCCTATGAGCAGTTCTTC